This T cell receptor (beta chain) came from a study of beta chain features in type 1 diabetes. Study outcomes and limitations: Naive, central memory and Treg TCRB repertoires appeared more alike in patients than in healthy donors. VDJ junctions from type 1 diabetes patients carried fewer insertions and larger deletions. When Type 1 diabetes patients were examined, their TCRB CDR3s proved moderately but significantly shorter in all four CD4+ subsets. In cDNA sequencing, cells with high TCR expression could be over-represented.

Sequenced material consisted of expressed TCRB transcripts (all of the isolated RNA was reverse transcribed). Some clones are missing from TCRdb's copy, which holds only in-frame ones; the method was immunoSEQ multiplex PCR. The sample lists 150,000 to 200,000 clones, around 63% seen once, with about 0.1% in the top ten. Looked up from germline, CDR1 is SGDLS and CDR2 is YYNGEE. The V gene end was trimmed by 4 bases and the J gene end by 3 bases; junction bases not matched to a gene: 10. This CDR3 has 16 residues. CD4+ naive, central memory, regulatory and stem cell-like memory subsets were isolated by sorting on CD45RO/CCR7/CD25/CD127/CD95/CD27. With regard to this clone: Its specificity is unknown.

This chain connects TRBV9 to TRBJ2-7; 10 bases align to TRBD2. The sequencing sample was made of naive CD4+ T cells from blood. The TCR sequence derives from a man aged 25 to 40 with type 1 diabetes. This CDR3 is CASSPLGLAEIYEQYF. As DNA, the CDR3 is TGTGCCAGCAGCCCATTAGGACTAGCGGAGATCTACGAGCAGTACTTC.